This T cell receptor (beta chain) appears in the sequencing data of a study of shared clonotypes between healthy human individuals. Study background: Donor composition was two women and a few men, aged 18 to 49.

Per the original data handling: ImmunoSEQ gave junction-only sequences without quality scores, so filtering differed. Sequenced by immunoSEQ multiplex PCR; TCRdb stores in-frame clones only, minus some. The D gene and trimming were derived from the DNA, and the V and J assignments and clone size from that table. The sample holds 2 million to 3 million clones, more than 85% seen once. Germline lookup yields CDR1 LNHNV and CDR2 YYDKDF (reference sequence). This CDR3 comprises 21 residues. Trimming took 2 bases from V and 0 from J; bases not matched to a gene: 16. The sequencing input was naive CD4+ T cells from PBMCs. As to subset: CD45RA+ positively selected. This sequence originates from a man aged 18 to 30 in good health. Some clones in this sample may be carry-over from other donors' samples. This chain joins TRBV15 and TRBJ1-4; 9 bases align to TRBD1. The CDR3 here is CATSRPPTGGRAIATNEKLFF. In DNA, the CDR3 is TGTGCCACCAGCAGACCACCTACAGGGGGCAGAGCCATTGCAACTAATGAAAAACTGTTTTTT.